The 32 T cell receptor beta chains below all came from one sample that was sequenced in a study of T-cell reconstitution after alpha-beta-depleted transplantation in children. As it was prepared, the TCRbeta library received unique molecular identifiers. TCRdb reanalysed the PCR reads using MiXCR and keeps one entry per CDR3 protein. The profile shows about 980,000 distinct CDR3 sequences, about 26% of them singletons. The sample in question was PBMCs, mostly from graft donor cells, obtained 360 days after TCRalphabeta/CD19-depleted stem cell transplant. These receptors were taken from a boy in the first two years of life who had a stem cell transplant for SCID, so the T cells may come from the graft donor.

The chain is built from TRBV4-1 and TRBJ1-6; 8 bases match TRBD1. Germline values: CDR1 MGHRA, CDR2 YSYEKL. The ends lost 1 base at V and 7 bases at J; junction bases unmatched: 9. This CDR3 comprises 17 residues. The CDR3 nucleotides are TGCGCCAGCAGCCAAGTACACAGGGGGACTGTGAATTCACCCCTCCACTTT. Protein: CASSQVHRGTVNSPLHF.

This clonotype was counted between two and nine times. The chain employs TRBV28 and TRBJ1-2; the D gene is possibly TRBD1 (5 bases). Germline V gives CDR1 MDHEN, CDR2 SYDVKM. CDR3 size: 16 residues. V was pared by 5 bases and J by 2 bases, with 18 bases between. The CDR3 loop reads CASSQVTAPVNYGYTF. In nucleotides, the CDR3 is TGTGCCAGCAGTCAGGTGACAGCCCCAGTAAACTATGGCTACACCTTC.

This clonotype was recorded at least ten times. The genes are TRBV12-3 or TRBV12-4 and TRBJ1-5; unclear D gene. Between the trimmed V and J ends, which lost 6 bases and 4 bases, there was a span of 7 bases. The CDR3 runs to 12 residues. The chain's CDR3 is CASSGVNQPQHF. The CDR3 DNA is TGTGCCAGCAGCGGAGTAAATCAGCCCCAGCATTTT.

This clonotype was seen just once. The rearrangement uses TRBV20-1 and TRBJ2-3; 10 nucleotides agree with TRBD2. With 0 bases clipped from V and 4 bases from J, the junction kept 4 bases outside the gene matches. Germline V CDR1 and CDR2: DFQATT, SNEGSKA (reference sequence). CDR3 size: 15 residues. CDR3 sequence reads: CSAREPGTSADTQYF. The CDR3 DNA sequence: TGCAGTGCTAGAGAGCCAGGGACTAGCGCAGATACGCAGTATTTT.

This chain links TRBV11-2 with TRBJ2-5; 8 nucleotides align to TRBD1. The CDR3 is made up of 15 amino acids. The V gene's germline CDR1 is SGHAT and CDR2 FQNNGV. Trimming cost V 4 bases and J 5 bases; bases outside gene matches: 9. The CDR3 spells CASSSWTGSRETQYF. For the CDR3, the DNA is TGTGCCAGCAGCTCCTGGACAGGGTCCAGGGAGACCCAGTACTTC.

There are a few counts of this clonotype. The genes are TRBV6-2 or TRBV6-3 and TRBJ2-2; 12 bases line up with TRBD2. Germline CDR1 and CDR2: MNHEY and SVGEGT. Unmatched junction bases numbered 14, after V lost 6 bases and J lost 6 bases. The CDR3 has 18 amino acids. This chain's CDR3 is CASSPTSGGLAVAGELFF. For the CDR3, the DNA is TGTGCCAGCAGCCCTACTAGCGGGGGGCTAGCAGTCGCCGGGGAGCTGTTTTTT.

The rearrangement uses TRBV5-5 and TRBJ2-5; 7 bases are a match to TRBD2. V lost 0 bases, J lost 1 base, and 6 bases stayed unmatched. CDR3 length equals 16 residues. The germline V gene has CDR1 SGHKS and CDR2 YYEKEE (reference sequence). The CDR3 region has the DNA TGTGCCAGCAGCTTGGGGCTAGCGGCGACCCAAGAGACCCAGTACTTC. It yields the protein CASSLGLAATQETQYF.

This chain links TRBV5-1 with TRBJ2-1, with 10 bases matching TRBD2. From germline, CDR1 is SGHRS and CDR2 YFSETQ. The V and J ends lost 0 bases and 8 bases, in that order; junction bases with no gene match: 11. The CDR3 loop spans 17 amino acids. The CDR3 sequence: CASSLEGIAGGGDEQFF. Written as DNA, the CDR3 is TGCGCCAGCAGCTTGGAGGGCATAGCGGGGGGAGGGGATGAGCAGTTCTTC.

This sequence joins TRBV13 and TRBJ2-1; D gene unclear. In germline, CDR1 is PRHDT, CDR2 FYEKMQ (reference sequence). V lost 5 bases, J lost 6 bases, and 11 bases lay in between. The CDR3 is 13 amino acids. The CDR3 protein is CASSAVPGNEQFF. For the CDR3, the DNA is TGTGCCAGCAGCGCCGTCCCCGGCAATGAGCAGTTCTTC.

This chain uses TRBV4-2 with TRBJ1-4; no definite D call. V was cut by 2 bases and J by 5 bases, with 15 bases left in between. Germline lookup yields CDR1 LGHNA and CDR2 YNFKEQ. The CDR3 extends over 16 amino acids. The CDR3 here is CASSQLGRARNEKLFF. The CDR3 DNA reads TGTGCCAGCAGCCAATTGGGCCGCGCACGGAATGAAAAACTGTTTTTT.

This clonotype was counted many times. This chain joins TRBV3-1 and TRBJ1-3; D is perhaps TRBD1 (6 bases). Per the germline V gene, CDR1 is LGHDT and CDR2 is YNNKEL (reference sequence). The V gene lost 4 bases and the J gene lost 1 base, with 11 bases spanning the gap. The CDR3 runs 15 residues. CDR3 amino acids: CASSRDTLSGNTIYF. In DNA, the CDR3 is TGTGCCAGCAGCCGGGACACTCTATCTGGAAACACCATATATTTT.

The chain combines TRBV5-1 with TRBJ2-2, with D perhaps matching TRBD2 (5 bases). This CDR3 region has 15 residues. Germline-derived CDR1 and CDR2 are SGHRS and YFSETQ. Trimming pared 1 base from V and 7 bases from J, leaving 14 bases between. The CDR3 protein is CASSLRDSDDGELFF. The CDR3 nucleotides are TGCGCCAGCAGCTTGCGTGATAGCGACGACGGGGAGCTGTTTTTT.

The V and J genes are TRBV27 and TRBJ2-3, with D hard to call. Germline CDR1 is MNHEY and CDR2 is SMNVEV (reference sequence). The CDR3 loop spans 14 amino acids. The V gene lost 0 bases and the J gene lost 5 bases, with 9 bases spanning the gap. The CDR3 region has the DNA TGTGCCAGCAGTTTATCCGAAAAGATAGATACGCAGTATTTT. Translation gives CASSLSEKIDTQYF.

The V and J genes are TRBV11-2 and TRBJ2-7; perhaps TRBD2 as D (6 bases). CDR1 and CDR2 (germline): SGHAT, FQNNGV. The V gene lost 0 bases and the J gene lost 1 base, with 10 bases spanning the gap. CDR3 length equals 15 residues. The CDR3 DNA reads TGTGCCAGCAGCTTAGATTTTGGGAGGTCCTACGAGCAGTACTTC. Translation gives CASSLDFGRSYEQYF.

This CDR3 is CASSLEQLQNTEAFF. CDR3 coding DNA: TGTGCCAGCAGCTTAGAACAGCTACAGAACACTGAAGCTTTCTTT. The chain uses TRBV7-2 and TRBJ1-1, with D uncertain. CDR1 and CDR2 (germline): SGHTA, FQGNSA. The V and J ends lost 1 base and 1 base respectively, with 10 bases between them. This CDR3 has 15 residues.

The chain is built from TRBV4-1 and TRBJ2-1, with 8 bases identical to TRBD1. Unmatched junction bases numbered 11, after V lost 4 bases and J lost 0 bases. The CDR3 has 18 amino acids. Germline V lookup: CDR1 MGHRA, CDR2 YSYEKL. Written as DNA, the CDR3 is TGCGCCAGCAGCCTAGGACAGGGAGAGACATTCTCCTACAATGAGCAGTTCTTC. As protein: CASSLGQGETFSYNEQFF.

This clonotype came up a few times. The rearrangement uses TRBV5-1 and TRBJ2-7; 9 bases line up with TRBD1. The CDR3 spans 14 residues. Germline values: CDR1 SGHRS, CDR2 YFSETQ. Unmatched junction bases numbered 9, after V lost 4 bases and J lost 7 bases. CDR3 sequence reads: CASSALGQGREQYF. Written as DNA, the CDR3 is TGCGCCAGCAGCGCCCTAGGACAGGGGAGGGAGCAGTACTTC.

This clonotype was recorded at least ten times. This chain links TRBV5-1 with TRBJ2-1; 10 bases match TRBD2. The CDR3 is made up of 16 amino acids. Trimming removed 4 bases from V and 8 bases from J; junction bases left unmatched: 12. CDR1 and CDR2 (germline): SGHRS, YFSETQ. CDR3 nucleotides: TGCGCCAGCAGCATAGTCAGCGGGGGGGCTATCCATGAGCAGTTCTTC. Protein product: CASSIVSGGAIHEQFF.

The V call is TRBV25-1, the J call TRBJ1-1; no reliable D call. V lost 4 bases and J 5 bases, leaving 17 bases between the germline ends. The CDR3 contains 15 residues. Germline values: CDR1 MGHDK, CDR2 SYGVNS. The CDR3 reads CASSARGGVWTEAFF. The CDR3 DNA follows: TGTGCCAGCAGTGCACGCGGCGGGGTCTGGACTGAAGCTTTCTTT.

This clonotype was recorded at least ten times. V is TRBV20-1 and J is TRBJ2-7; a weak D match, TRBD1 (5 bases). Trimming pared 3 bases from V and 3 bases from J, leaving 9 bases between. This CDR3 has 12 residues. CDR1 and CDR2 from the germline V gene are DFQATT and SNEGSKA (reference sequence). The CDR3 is CSARSGFYEQYF. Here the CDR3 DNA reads TGCAGTGCTAGGTCAGGGTTCTACGAGCAGTACTTC.

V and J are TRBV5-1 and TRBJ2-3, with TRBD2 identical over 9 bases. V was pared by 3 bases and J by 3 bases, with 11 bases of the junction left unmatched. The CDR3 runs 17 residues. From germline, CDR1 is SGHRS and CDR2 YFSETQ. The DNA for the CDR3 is TGCGCCAGCAGCTCCCCCAAAGTAGCGGGGGCAACAGATACGCAGTATTTT. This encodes CASSSPKVAGATDTQYF.

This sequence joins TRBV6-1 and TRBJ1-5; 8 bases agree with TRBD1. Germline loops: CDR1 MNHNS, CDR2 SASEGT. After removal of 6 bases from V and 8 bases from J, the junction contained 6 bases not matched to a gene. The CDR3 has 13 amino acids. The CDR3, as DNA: TGTGCCAGCAGGCACAGGGGGTCGGAGCCCCAGCATTTT. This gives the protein CASRHRGSEPQHF.

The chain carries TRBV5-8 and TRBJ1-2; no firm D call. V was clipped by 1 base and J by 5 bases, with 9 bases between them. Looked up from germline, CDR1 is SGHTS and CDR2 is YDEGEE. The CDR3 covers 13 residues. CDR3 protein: CASSLRGVYGYTF. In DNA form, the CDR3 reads TGTGCCAGCAGCTTGAGAGGAGTTTATGGCTACACCTTC.

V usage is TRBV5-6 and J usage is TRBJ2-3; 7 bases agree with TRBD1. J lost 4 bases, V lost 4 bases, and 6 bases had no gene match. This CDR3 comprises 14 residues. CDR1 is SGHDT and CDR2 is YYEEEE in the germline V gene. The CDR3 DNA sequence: TGTGCCAGCAGCCACAGGGGCCCCTCAGATACGCAGTATTTT. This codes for CASSHRGPSDTQYF.

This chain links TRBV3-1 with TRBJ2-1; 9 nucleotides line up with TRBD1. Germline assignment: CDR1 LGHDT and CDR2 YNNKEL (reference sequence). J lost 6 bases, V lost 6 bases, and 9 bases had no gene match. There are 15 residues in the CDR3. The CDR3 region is CASSPKPTGGNEQFF. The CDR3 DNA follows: TGTGCCAGCAGTCCTAAGCCGACAGGGGGCAATGAGCAGTTCTTC.

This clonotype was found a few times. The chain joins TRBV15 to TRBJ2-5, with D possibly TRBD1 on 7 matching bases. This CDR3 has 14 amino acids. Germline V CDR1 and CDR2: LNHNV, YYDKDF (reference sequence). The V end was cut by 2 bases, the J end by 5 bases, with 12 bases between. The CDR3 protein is CATSRSPGGETQYF. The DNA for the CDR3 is TGTGCCACCAGCAGATCCCCAGGGGGGGAGACCCAGTACTTC.

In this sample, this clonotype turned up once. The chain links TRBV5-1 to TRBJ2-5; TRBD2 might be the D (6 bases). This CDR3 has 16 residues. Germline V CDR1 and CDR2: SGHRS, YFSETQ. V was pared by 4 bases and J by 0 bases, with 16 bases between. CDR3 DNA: TGCGCCAGCAGCGCCGGCGGGGCGGGGTACCAAGAGACCCAGTACTTC. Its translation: CASSAGGAGYQETQYF.

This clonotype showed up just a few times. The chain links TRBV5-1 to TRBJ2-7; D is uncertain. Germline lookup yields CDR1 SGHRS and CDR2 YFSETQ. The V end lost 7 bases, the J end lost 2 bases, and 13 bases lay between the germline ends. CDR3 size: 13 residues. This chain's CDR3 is CASEDPRPYEQYF. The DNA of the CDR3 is TGCGCCAGCGAGGACCCAAGACCCTACGAGCAGTACTTC.

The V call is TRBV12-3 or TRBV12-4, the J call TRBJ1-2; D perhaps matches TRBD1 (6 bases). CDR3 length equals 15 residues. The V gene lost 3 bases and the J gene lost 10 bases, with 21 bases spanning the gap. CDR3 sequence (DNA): TGTGCCAGCAGTTTTGGGGCGAACAGGGACTCTGCCTACACCTTC. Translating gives CASSFGANRDSAYTF.

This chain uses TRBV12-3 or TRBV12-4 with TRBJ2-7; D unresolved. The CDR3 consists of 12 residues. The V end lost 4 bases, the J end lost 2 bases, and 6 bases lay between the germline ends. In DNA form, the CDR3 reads TGTGCCAGCAGTTACGATCCCTACGAGCAGTACTTC. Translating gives CASSYDPYEQYF.

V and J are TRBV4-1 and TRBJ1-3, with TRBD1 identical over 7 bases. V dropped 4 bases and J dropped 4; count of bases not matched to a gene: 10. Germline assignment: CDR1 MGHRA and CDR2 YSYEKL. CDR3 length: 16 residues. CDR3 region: CASSLPDRARGNTIYF. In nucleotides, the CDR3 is TGCGCCAGCAGCCTGCCCGACAGGGCCCGGGGAAACACCATATATTTT.

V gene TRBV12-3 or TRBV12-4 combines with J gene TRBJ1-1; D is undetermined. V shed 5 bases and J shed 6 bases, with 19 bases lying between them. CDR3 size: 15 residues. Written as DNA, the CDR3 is TGTGCCAGCAGTCCAACCCAACATGGATGGGCTGAAGCTTTCTTT. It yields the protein CASSPTQHGWAEAFF.